Given below is one T cell receptor beta chain in context. There are many counts of this clonotype. The antigen it recognizes is unknown. The record has no base qualities; no much larger clone is one base away. The CDR3 runs 15 residues from the cysteine to the phenylalanine. Only the CDR3 DNA is retained, 45 bases long and in frame from the first base. These data come from a study of immune characterization of retroperitoneal liposarcoma (dated by TCRdb to about 2019). To prepare the library, PCR was applied. The sequencer listed for this sample is NextSeq 500. TCRdb trimmed public reads at Q25 via fastp, called clones via MiXCR and kept in-frame beta chains. Each record represents a unique CDR3 protein, reported with the most common genes and DNA among its rows. This sample has roughly 10,000 distinct CDR3 sequences in its table, and over 25% of those were observed once. The ten largest clones add up to about 9% of the sample.

The rearrangement combines TRBV12-3 or TRBV12-4 with TRBJ2-1; the D region possibly corresponds to TRBD2 (6 bases align). With the DNA end fitting TRBJ2-7 better, the J assignment may be wrong. The receptor's source is a female donor with retroperitoneal liposarcoma. Sequences were obtained from tumor tissue. The CDR3 region: CASRLLSGSYNEQYF. The DNA is as follows: TGTGCCAGCCGCCTTTTGTCCGGGAGCTACAATGAGCAGTACTTC.